These 18 T cell receptor beta chains originate from one sample sequenced in a study of T cell repertoires in cytomegalovirus infection. From the reads, TCRdb called clonotypes with MiXCR, one entry per CDR3 protein. Altogether approximately 500,000 distinct CDR3 sequences are present, approximately 15% being singletons, with the ten largest covering under 30%. Input material: CD8+ T cells from PBMCs. These receptors all stem from a human donor in good health (CMV status not recorded). Some clones in this sample may be carry-over from other donors' samples.

This clonotype occurred many times. This chain uses TRBV28 with TRBJ2-5; 8 bases match TRBD2. CDR1 and CDR2 (germline): MDHEN, SYDVKM. CDR3 length equals 17 residues. Germline trimming cut 6 bases from V and 6 bases from J; bases unmatched to any gene: 18. The chain's CDR3 is CASSPAVGSGIKKTQYF. The CDR3 coding sequence is TGTGCCAGCAGCCCCGCGGTTGGTAGCGGGATTAAAAAGACCCAGTACTTC.

The chain employs TRBV2 and TRBJ1-1, with 10 bases lining up with TRBD1. CDR1 SNHLY and CDR2 FYNNEI come from the germline V gene. The CDR3 is made up of 14 amino acids. V shed 4 bases and J 7 bases; nucleotides not matched to a gene: 6. The chain's CDR3 is CASSVRDRGLEAFF. As DNA, the CDR3 is TGTGCCAGCAGTGTTCGGGACAGGGGCCTTGAAGCTTTCTTT.

This clonotype has at least ten counts. The chain has TRBV4-2 and TRBJ1-5; no reliable D call. CDR1 is LGHNA, CDR2 YNFKEQ, per germline. V was trimmed by 4 bases and J by 6 bases, leaving 10 bases between them. The CDR3 consists of 13 residues. The CDR3 reads CASSRSPFQPQHF. CDR3 nucleotide sequence: TGTGCCAGCAGCCGATCGCCATTTCAGCCCCAGCATTTT.

This clonotype was seen a few times. V gene TRBV5-6 combines with J gene TRBJ1-6; tentative D call: TRBD1 (5 bases). Germline V gives CDR1 SGHDT, CDR2 YYEEEE. V was shortened by 2 bases and J by 6 bases, with 12 bases between the two germline ends. This CDR3 region has 15 residues. This CDR3 reads CASSFGTVPNSPLHF. The CDR3 nucleotides read TGTGCCAGCAGCTTCGGGACTGTCCCTAATTCACCCCTCCACTTT.

The J gene is TRBJ2-5, the V gene TRBV28; 10 bases agree with TRBD1. V gave up 4 bases and J gave up 2 bases; unmatched junction bases: 7. The CDR3 sequence is 16 residues long. The germline gives CDR1 MDHEN, CDR2 SYDVKM. CDR3 amino acids: CASSSGDRGHQETQYF. The CDR3 nucleotides read TGTGCCAGCAGTTCGGGCGACAGGGGGCATCAAGAGACCCAGTACTTC.

This clonotype was counted ten times or more. The J gene is TRBJ2-1, the V gene TRBV9; the match to TRBD2 covers 9 bases. This CDR3 region has 16 residues. Germline V gene lookup returns CDR1 SGDLS and CDR2 YYNGEE. The junction had 12 bases not matched to a gene; V was cut back by 5 bases and J by 6 bases. The CDR3: CASSGREGQSGNEQFF. The CDR3 region has the DNA TGTGCCAGCAGTGGGCGGGAGGGCCAGTCGGGCAATGAGCAGTTCTTC.

This clonotype was observed a handful of times. V gene TRBV5-1 combines with J gene TRBJ2-3; D gene uncertain. CDR3 size: 17 residues. The germline CDR1 and CDR2 sequences are SGHRS and YFSETQ. Trimming shortened V by 1 base and J by 6 bases, and 21 bases separated the two germline ends. This CDR3 is CASSLRGLPRSTDTQYF. CDR3 DNA sequence: TGCGCCAGCAGCTTGCGAGGCCTACCAAGGAGTACTGATACGCAGTATTTT.

In the case of this clonotype: An end of the junction differs from the germline gene, which may be a read error. The chain links TRBV11-2 to TRBJ1-2; D is undetermined. CDR1 is SGHAT and CDR2 is FQNNGV in the germline V gene. The CDR3 is 15 amino acids. In DNA form, the CDR3 reads TGTGCCAGCAGTTTAGATCTCGACATTATCTATGGCTACACCTTC. Translated, it gives CASSLDLDIIYGYTF.

This clonotype was counted at least ten times. The chain is built from TRBV29-1 and TRBJ2-1; D perhaps matches TRBD2 (5 bases). The V and J ends lost 4 bases and 2 bases respectively, with 9 bases between them. Germline V lookup: CDR1 SQVTM, CDR2 ANQGSEA. There are 13 residues in the CDR3. The CDR3 DNA is TGCAGCGTTGCCCCGGGAACCTACAATGAGCAGTTCTTC. Translated: CSVAPGTYNEQFF.

This clonotype was detected ten times or more. The CDR3 here is CASTPTGYSGTSGSHGYNEQFF. CDR3 coding DNA: TGTGCCAGCACCCCCACGGGGTATTCCGGGACTAGCGGGAGTCACGGCTACAATGAGCAGTTCTTC. The chain carries TRBV7-9 and TRBJ2-1; 14 bases agree with TRBD2. J gave up 3 bases and V 7 bases, and 23 bases lay outside the gene matches. From germline, CDR1 is SEHNR and CDR2 FQNEAQ (reference sequence). The CDR3 is made up of 22 amino acids.

In its sample, this clonotype was seen many times. V gene TRBV7-6 combines with J gene TRBJ2-7; D may be TRBD1 (5 bases). Germline V gene lookup returns CDR1 SGHVS and CDR2 FNYEAQ. V lost 2 bases to trimming and J lost 2 bases, with 13 bases between them. The CDR3 consists of 15 residues. CDR3 in amino acids: CASSLRGGRPYEQYF. For the CDR3, the DNA is TGTGCCAGCAGCTTAAGGGGCGGACGTCCCTACGAGCAGTACTTC. The whole variable domain, filled in from reference TRBV7-6 and TRBJ2-7, reads GAGVSQSPRYKVTKRGQDVALRCDPISGHVSLYWYRQALGQGPEFLTYFNYEAQQDKSGLPNDRFSAERPEGSISTLTIQRTEQRDSAMYRCASSLRGGRPYEQYFGPGTRLTVT.

This clonotype was seen ten or more times. The junction differs from germline at one of its ends, possibly a read error. V usage is TRBV4-1 and J usage is TRBJ2-1; a possible D gene is TRBD2 (5 bases). The CDR3 runs to 15 residues. CDR1 and CDR2 from the germline V gene are MGHRA and YSYEKL. In DNA, the CDR3 is TGCGCCAGCAGTCAAGTTGCCACTAGTACCCATGAGCAGTTCTTC. Protein: CASSQVATSTHEQFF.

The gene calls are TRBV27 and TRBJ1-3, with 10 bases aligning to TRBD1. V trimming: 4 bases; J trimming: 5 bases; junction bases outside the gene matches: 5. The CDR3 has 15 residues. Germline V lookup: CDR1 MNHEY, CDR2 SMNVEV (reference sequence). The CDR3 DNA follows: TGTGCCAGCAGTTCCGGGACAGGGGTGCGAAACACCATATATTTT. This codes for CASSSGTGVRNTIYF.

The chain uses TRBV18 and TRBJ2-5; no definite D call. The CDR3 runs to 15 residues. Per germline, CDR1 KGHSH and CDR2 LQKENI. V dropped 3 bases and J dropped 2 bases, with 13 bases sitting between them. This chain's CDR3 is CASSPPVPAQETQYF. As DNA, the CDR3 is TGTGCCAGCTCACCTCCCGTACCGGCGCAAGAGACCCAGTACTTC.

The CDR3: CASSIGTNPDTQYF. The CDR3 DNA reads TGTGCCAGCAGTATCGGGACTAATCCAGATACGCAGTATTTT. This rearrangement joins TRBV28 to TRBJ2-3; 7 bases align to TRBD2. This CDR3 region has 14 residues. Germline-derived CDR1 and CDR2 are MDHEN and SYDVKM. With 5 bases clipped from V and 4 bases from J, the junction kept 6 bases outside the gene matches.

The rearrangement uses TRBV7-6 and TRBJ2-5, with 11 bases aligning to TRBD1. The CDR3 contains 15 residues. Trimming cost V 5 bases and J 5 bases; bases outside gene matches: 7. The V gene's germline CDR1 is SGHVS and CDR2 FNYEAQ. The CDR3 nucleotides are TGTGCCAGCAGCCAAAGGACAGGGGGCAGGGAGACCCAGTACTTC. Its protein product is CASSQRTGGRETQYF.

This clonotype has at least ten counts. The chain employs TRBV11-2 and TRBJ2-1; 14 positions match TRBD2. Germline lookup yields CDR1 SGHAT and CDR2 FQNNGV. The CDR3 has 15 amino acids. V lost 3 bases, J lost 10 bases, and 5 bases stayed unmatched. In nucleotides, the CDR3 is TGTGCCAGCAGCTTTGGGACTAGCGGGAGAGGAGAGCAGTTCTTC. Translated, it gives CASSFGTSGRGEQFF.

Note on this clonotype: The CDR3 end shows no conserved phenylalanine or tryptophan, and so a read error is likely. The chain combines TRBV7-2 with TRBJ2-2, with D unclear. CDR3 size: 14 residues. Germline CDR1 is SGHTA and CDR2 is FQGNSA. The CDR3: CASSLSVYTGELFV. In DNA, the CDR3 is TGTGCAAGCAGCTTATCTGTGTACACCGGGGAGCTGTTTGTT.